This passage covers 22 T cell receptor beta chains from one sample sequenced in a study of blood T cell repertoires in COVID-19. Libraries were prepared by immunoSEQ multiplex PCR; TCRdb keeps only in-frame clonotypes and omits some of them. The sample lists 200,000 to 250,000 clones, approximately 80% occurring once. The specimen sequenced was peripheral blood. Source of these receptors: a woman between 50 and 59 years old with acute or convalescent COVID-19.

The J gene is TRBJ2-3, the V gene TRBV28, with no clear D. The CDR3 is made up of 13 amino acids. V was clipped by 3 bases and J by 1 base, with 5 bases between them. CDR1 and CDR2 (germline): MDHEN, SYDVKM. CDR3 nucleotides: TGTGCCAGCAGTTTGTCGGGCACAGATACGCAGTATTTT. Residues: CASSLSGTDTQYF.

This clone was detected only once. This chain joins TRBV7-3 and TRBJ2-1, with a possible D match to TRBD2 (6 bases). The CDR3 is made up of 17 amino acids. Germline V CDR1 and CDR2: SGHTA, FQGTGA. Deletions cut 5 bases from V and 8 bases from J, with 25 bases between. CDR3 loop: CASSEWGVIEAGHEQFF. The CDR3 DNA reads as TGTGCCAGCAGCGAATGGGGGGTTATTGAAGCGGGCCATGAGCAGTTCTTC.

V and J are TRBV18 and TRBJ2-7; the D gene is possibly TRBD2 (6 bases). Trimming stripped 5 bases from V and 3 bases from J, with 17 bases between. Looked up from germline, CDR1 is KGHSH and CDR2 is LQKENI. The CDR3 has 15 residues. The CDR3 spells CASSGTYSGVYEQYF. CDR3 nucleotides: TGTGCCAGCTCAGGAACATACTCGGGGGTCTACGAGCAGTACTTC.

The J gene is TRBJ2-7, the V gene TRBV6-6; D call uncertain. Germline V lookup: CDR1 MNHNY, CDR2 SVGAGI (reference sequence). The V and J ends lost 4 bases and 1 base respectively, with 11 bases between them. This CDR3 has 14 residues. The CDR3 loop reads CASSSTSGSYEQYF. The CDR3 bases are TGTGCCAGCAGTTCCACGAGTGGTTCCTACGAGCAGTACTTC.

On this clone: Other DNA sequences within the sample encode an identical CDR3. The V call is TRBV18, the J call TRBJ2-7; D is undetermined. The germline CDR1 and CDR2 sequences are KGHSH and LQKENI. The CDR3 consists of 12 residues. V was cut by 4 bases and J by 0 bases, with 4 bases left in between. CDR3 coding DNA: TGTGCCAGCTCACTTAGCTCCTACGAGCAGTACTTC. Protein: CASSLSSYEQYF. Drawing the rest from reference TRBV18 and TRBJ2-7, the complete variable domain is NAGVMQNPRHLVRRRGQEARLRCSPMKGHSHVYWYRQLPEEGLKFMVYLQKENIIDESGMPKERFSAEFPKEGPSILRIQQVVRGDSAAYFCASSLSSYEQYFGPGTRLTVT.

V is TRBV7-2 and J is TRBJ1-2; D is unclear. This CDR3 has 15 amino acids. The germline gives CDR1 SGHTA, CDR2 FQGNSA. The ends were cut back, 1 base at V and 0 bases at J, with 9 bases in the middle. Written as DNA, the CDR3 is TGTGCCAGCAGCTTAGACTCGGGAGCTAACTATGGCTACACCTTC. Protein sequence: CASSLDSGANYGYTF.

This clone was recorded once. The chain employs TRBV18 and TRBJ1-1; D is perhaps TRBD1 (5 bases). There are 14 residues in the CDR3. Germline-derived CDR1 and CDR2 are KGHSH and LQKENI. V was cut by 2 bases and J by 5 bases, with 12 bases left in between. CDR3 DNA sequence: TGTGCCAGCTCACCAGCACCCAGGGTGACTGAAGCTTTCTTT. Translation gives CASSPAPRVTEAFF.

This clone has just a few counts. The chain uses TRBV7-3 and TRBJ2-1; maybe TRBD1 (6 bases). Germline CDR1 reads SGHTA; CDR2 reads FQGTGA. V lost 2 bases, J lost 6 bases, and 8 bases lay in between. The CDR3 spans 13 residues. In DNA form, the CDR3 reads TGTGCCAGCAGCTTAGGGGGCGGCAATGAGCAGTTCTTC. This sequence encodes CASSLGGGNEQFF. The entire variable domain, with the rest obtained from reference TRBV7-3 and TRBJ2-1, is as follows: GAGVSQTPSNKVTEKGKYVELRCDPISGHTALYWYRQSLGQGPEFLIYFQGTGAADDSGLPNDRFFAVRPEGSVSTLKIQRTERGDSAVYLCASSLGGGNEQFFGPGTRLTVL.

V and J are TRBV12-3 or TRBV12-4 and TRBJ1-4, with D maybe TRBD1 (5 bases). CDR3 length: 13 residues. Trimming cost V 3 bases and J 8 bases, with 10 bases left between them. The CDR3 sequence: CASSLGQREKLFF. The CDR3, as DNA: TGTGCCAGCAGTTTGGGGCAGAGGGAAAAACTGTTTTTT.

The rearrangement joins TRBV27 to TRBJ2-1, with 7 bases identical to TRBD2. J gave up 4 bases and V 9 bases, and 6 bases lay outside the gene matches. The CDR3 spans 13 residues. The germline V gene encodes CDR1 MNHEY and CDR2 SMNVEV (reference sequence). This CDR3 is CASREAWYNEQFF. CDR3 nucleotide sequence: TGTGCCAGTCGGGAGGCCTGGTACAATGAGCAGTTCTTC.

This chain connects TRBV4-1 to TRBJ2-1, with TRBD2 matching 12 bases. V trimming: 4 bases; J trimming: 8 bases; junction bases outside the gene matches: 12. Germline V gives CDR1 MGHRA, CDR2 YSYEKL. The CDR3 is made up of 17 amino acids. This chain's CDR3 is CASSPPGASGRAHEQFF. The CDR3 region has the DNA TGCGCCAGCAGCCCACCGGGTGCTAGCGGGAGGGCCCATGAGCAGTTCTTC.

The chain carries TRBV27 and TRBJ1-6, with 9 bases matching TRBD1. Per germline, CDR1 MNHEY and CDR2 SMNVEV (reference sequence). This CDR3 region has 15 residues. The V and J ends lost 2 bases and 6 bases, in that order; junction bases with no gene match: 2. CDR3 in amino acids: CASSLGTGSNSPLHF. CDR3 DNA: TGTGCCAGCAGTTTAGGGACAGGGAGTAATTCACCCCTCCACTTT.

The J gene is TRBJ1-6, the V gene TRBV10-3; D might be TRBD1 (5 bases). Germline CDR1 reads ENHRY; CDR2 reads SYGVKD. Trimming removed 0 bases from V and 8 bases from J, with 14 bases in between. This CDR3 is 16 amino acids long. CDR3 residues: CAISESSGTSHSPLHF. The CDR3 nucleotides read TGTGCCATCAGTGAGTCGAGCGGGACTTCTCATTCACCCCTCCACTTT.

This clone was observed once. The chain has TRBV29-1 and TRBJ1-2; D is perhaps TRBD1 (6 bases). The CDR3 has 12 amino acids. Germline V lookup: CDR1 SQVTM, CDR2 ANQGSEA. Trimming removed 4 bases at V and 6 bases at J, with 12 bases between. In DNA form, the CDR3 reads TGCAGCGTTGGGACAGTCGGCGATGGCTACACCTTC. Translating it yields CSVGTVGDGYTF.

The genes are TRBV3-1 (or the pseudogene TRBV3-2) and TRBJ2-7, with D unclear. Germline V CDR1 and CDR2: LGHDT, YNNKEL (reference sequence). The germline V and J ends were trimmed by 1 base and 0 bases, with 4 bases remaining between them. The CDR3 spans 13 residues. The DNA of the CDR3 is TGTGCCAGCAGCCAAGTTCTCTCCTACGAGCAGTACTTC. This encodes CASSQVLSYEQYF.

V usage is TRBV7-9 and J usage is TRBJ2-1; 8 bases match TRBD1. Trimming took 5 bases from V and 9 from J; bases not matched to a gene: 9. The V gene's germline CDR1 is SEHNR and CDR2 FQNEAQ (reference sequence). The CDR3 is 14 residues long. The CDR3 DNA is TGTGCCAGCAGCCGACCCTCAGGGGGCGGTGAGCAGTTCTTC. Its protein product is CASSRPSGGGEQFF.

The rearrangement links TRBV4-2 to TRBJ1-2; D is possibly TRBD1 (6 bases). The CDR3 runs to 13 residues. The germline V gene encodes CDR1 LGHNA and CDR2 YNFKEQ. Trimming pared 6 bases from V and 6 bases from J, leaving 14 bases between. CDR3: CASRRQDLNGYTF. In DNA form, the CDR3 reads TGTGCCAGCAGAAGACAGGACTTAAATGGCTACACCTTC.

The CDR3 DNA follows: TGCGCCAGCAGCTTAGAGGGGGGGAGTGAAAAACTGTTTTTT. As protein: CASSLEGGSEKLFF. V and J are TRBV5-1 and TRBJ1-4, with D perhaps TRBD1 (6 bases). The length of the CDR3 is 14 residues. In germline, CDR1 is SGHRS, CDR2 YFSETQ. V was trimmed by 2 bases and J by 7 bases, leaving 12 bases between them.

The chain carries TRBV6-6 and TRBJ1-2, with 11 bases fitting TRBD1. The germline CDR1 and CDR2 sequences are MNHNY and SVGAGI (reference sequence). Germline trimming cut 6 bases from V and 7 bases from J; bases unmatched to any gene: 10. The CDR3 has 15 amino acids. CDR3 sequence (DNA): TGTGCCAGCAGCGGGGACAGGGGGGGATTAGCTGGCTACACCTTC. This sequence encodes CASSGDRGGLAGYTF.

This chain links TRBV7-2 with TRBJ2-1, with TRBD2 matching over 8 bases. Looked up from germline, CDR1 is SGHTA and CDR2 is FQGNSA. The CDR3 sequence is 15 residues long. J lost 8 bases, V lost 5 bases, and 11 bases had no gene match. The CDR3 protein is CASSPLGGGLDEQFF. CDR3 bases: TGTGCCAGCAGCCCACTGGGCGGGGGGTTGGATGAGCAGTTCTTC.

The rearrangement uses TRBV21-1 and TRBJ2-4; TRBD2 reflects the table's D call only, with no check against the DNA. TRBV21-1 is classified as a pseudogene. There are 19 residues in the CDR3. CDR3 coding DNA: TGTGCCAGCAGCAAAGTTTCCCCCGGCGGGGGTAAAACCAAAAACATTCAGTACTTC. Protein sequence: CASSKVSPGGGKTKNIQYF.

The CDR3 sequence is CASSLHPGAREDYEQYF. Written as DNA, the CDR3 is TGTGCCAGCAGCCTGCACCCGGGGGCGCGGGAGGACTACGAGCAGTACTTC. J is TRBJ2-7 and V is TRBV5-5, with 8 bases matching TRBD2. The CDR3 loop spans 17 amino acids. Germline CDR1 and CDR2: SGHKS and YYEKEE (reference sequence). Trimming at V came to 4 bases and at J to 3 bases, leaving 15 bases not matched to a gene. Using reference TRBV5-5 and TRBJ2-7 for the parts outside the CDR3, the full variable domain is DAGVTQSPTHLIKTRGQQVTLRCSPISGHKSVSWYQQVLGQGPQFIFQYYEKEERGRGNFPDRFSARQFPNYSSELNVNALLLGDSALYLCASSLHPGAREDYEQYFGPGTRLTVT.